Listed here are 23 T cell receptor beta chains from one sample, sequenced in a study of post-analysis software for immune sequencing data. No antigen is known for these receptors. Prepared libraries of TCR beta cDNA carried unique molecular identifiers. TCRdb fed the PCR reads into MiXCR, producing one record per CDR3 protein. The table shows roughly 870,000 distinct CDR3 sequences, with about 53% occurring only once. The study, taken as a whole, reports: Compared with controls, patients had more of 4 to 6 TRBV segments, including TRBV5-6, TRBV5-1 and TRBV20-1.

The sample was blood. All receptors come from a girl aged 5-17 years with multiple sclerosis.

This clonotype was seen a few times. The gene calls are TRBV29-1 and TRBJ2-5; D call uncertain. Germline loops: CDR1 SQVTM, CDR2 ANQGSEA. The V and J ends lost 4 bases and 5 bases respectively, with 8 bases between them. This CDR3 has 11 amino acids. The CDR3 DNA follows: TGCAGCGTTGTCGTTTGGGAGACCCAGTACTTC. It encodes CSVVVWETQYF.

The J gene is TRBJ2-7, the V gene TRBV7-6; 9 nucleotides agree with TRBD1. The CDR3 totals 16 residues. J gave up 3 bases and V 5 bases, and 11 bases lay outside the gene matches. CDR1 is SGHVS and CDR2 is FNYEAQ in the germline V gene. Written as DNA, the CDR3 is TGTGCCAGCAGCCCGACAGGGGGAGGGCCTGACTACGAGCAGTACTTC. Its protein is CASSPTGGGPDYEQYF.

The sample holds a few counts of this clonotype. The V gene is TRBV12-3 or TRBV12-4, the J gene TRBJ2-5, with D uncertain. Trimming cost V 3 bases and J 5 bases, with 10 bases left between them. CDR3 length: 13 residues. CDR3 coding DNA: TGTGCCAGCAGTTTTGGTCCCAGGGAGACCCAGTACTTC. Translation: CASSFGPRETQYF.

The V and J genes are TRBV29-1 and TRBJ2-5; 7 bases fit TRBD1. Gene TRBJ2-7 matches the end of the DNA better, so the J call may be wrong. CDR3 length: 15 amino acids. Per the germline V gene, CDR1 is SQVTM and CDR2 is ANQGSEA. CDR3 nucleotide sequence: TGCAGCGTTGAGTCCCGGGACAGCGCAGCCTACGAGCAGTACTTC. It is translated as CSVESRDSAAYEQYF.

The chain links TRBV5-1 to TRBJ2-2, with D hard to call. V lost 0 bases and J lost 0, with 12 bases in between. In germline, CDR1 is SGHRS, CDR2 YFSETQ. The CDR3 is 17 amino acids. CDR3 nucleotide sequence: TGCGCCAGCAGCTTGGTCGGCAGCGCCGCGAACACCGGGGAGCTGTTTTTT. It specifies CASSLVGSAANTGELFF.

The chain uses TRBV7-9 and TRBJ1-2, with no clear D. V lost 11 bases to trimming and J lost 5 bases, with 24 bases between them. CDR3 length equals 15 residues. Germline CDR1 reads SEHNR; CDR2 reads FQNEAQ (reference sequence). The CDR3 sequence: CAPRPRRHTTYGYTF. As DNA, the CDR3 is TGTGCCCCCCGGCCCCGGAGGCATACAACTTATGGCTACACCTTC. Filled out from reference TRBV7-9 and TRBJ1-2, the complete variable domain reads DTGVSQNPRHKITKRGQNVTFRCDPISEHNRLYWYRQTLGQGPEFLTYFQNEAQLEKSRLLSDRFSAERPKGSFSTLEIQRTEQGDSAMYLCAPRPRRHTTYGYTFGSGTRLTVV.

The gene calls are TRBV19 and TRBJ2-3, with D maybe TRBD2 (5 bases). Germline CDR1 reads LNHDA; CDR2 reads SQIVND (reference sequence). The CDR3 sequence is 15 residues long. V dropped 2 bases and J dropped 2 bases, with 11 bases sitting between them. The CDR3 is CASSIRASPTDTQYF. Here the CDR3 DNA reads TGTGCCAGTAGTATAAGGGCTAGCCCCACAGATACGCAGTATTTT.

This clonotype occurred a few times. The rearrangement joins TRBV29-1 to TRBJ2-1, with 8 positions matching TRBD1. The germline CDR1 and CDR2 sequences are SQVTM and ANQGSEA. The CDR3 spans 15 residues. CDR3 in amino acids: CIGVRTGTVNSEQFF. Here the CDR3 DNA reads TGCATCGGTGTAAGGACAGGGACCGTCAACAGTGAGCAGTTCTTC.

The gene calls are TRBV10-2 and TRBJ2-7; TRBD2 matches at 10 bases. With 0 bases clipped from V and 2 bases from J, the junction kept 1 base outside the gene matches. Germline V lookup: CDR1 WSHSY, CDR2 SAAADI. The CDR3 length is 15 residues. CDR3: CASSESSGGAYEQYF. CDR3 DNA sequence: TGCGCCAGCAGTGAGTCGAGCGGGGGGGCCTACGAGCAGTACTTC.

The J gene is TRBJ2-3, the V gene TRBV20-1; weak D call: TRBD1 (6 bases). V lost 4 bases to trimming and J lost 0 bases, with 17 bases between them. Germline V CDR1 and CDR2: DFQATT, SNEGSKA (reference sequence). The CDR3 contains 16 residues. The CDR3 loop is CSAITGHRTSTDTQYF. CDR3 nucleotides: TGCAGTGCTATCACGGGACACCGGACTAGCACAGATACGCAGTATTTT.

The chain combines TRBV6-5 with TRBJ2-4; D remains ambiguous. Trimming took 2 bases from V and 1 from J, leaving 12 bases between them. The CDR3 is made up of 16 amino acids. Germline CDR1 reads MNHEY; CDR2 reads SVGAGI. The CDR3 loop is CASSYGLEGAKNIQYF. CDR3 DNA sequence: TGTGCCAGCAGTTACGGGCTCGAAGGGGCCAAAAACATTCAGTACTTC.

This clonotype appeared once. The V call is TRBV5-1, the J call TRBJ2-7; TRBD2 matches at 9 bases. The CDR3 contains 15 residues. Germline assignment: CDR1 SGHRS and CDR2 YFSETQ. J gave up 5 bases and V 1 base, and 7 bases lay outside the gene matches. The CDR3 sequence is CASSLRLAGTHEQYF. CDR3 sequence (DNA): TGCGCCAGCAGCTTGAGGCTAGCGGGAACCCACGAGCAGTACTTC.

This clonotype was seen more than once but under ten times. The rearrangement uses TRBV5-1 and TRBJ2-7; weak D call: TRBD1 (5 bases). Germline loops: CDR1 SGHRS, CDR2 YFSETQ. Trimming left V 3 bases short and J 0 bases short, with 16 bases between. CDR3 length: 16 residues. The CDR3 DNA reads as TGCGCCAGCAGCTCGGAAGGGGCCATGGTCTCCTACGAGCAGTACTTC. It translates to CASSSEGAMVSYEQYF.

This clonotype was picked up a small number of times. J is TRBJ2-1 and V is TRBV7-9, with unresolved D. Per germline, CDR1 SEHNR and CDR2 FQNEAQ (reference sequence). This CDR3 is 18 amino acids long. Trimming left V 2 bases short and J 5 bases short, with 22 bases between. Written as DNA, the CDR3 is TGTGCCAGCAGCTTATATGGTCGTATTAGCCTCACACACAATGAGCAGTTCTTC. It encodes CASSLYGRISLTHNEQFF.

This chain links TRBV5-1 with TRBJ1-2, with a weak D call TRBD1 (6 bases). V dropped 4 bases and J dropped 8 bases, with 18 bases sitting between them. Germline values: CDR1 SGHRS, CDR2 YFSETQ. The CDR3 runs to 14 residues. Here the CDR3 reads CASSQEPGEGGYTF. Here the CDR3 DNA reads TGCGCCAGCAGCCAGGAGCCAGGGGAGGGCGGCTACACCTTC.

The chain is built from TRBV27 and TRBJ2-1; 8 nucleotides match TRBD1. With V trimmed by 7 bases and J by 2 bases, 4 bases remained unmatched. The CDR3 loop spans 14 amino acids. Per germline, CDR1 MNHEY and CDR2 SMNVEV (reference sequence). The CDR3, as DNA: TGTGCCAGCAAGAAACAGGGGGCCTACAATGAGCAGTTCTTC. As protein: CASKKQGAYNEQFF.

The chain is built from TRBV7-3 and TRBJ2-5; D possibly corresponds to TRBD1 (6 bases). Germline-derived CDR1 and CDR2 are SGHTA and FQGTGA. The CDR3 covers 15 residues. V was pared by 5 bases and J by 1 base, with 14 bases between. The CDR3 DNA reads as TGTGCCAGCAGCCCAGGACAGTCGTCCCAAGAGACCCAGTACTTC. Translated: CASSPGQSSQETQYF.

The chain combines TRBV7-3 with TRBJ2-5; 12 nucleotides agree with TRBD2. Trimming cost V 5 bases and J 1 base; bases outside gene matches: 8. Germline CDR1 reads SGHTA; CDR2 reads FQGTGA. The CDR3 runs to 17 residues. This CDR3 reads CASSRASGGEIQETQYF. The CDR3 DNA reads TGTGCCAGCAGCCGTGCTAGCGGGGGGGAAATCCAAGAGACCCAGTACTTC.

This clonotype occurred a few times. The V call is TRBV27, the J call TRBJ2-1; the D is unclear. This CDR3 comprises 13 residues. Germline CDR1 MNHEY, CDR2 SMNVEV (reference sequence). V lost 2 bases and J 6 bases, leaving 8 bases between the germline ends. DNA of the CDR3: TGTGCCAGCAGTTTACGTGGCGGCAATGAGCAGTTCTTC. It specifies CASSLRGGNEQFF.

This clonotype came up a few times. The rearrangement links TRBV20-1 to TRBJ2-7; possibly TRBD1 or TRBD2 for D (5 bases each). The CDR3 contains 13 residues. The germline gives CDR1 DFQATT, CDR2 SNEGSKA (reference sequence). The V end lost 7 bases, the J end lost 4 bases, and 17 bases lay between the germline ends. CDR3 nucleotides: TGCAGTGGCATCCGGGACGGACGGTACGAGCAGTACTTC. Its translation: CSGIRDGRYEQYF.

The chain joins TRBV9 to TRBJ2-7; a weak D match, TRBD1 (5 bases). In germline, CDR1 is SGDLS, CDR2 YYNGEE. Trimming pared 3 bases from V and 6 bases from J, leaving 13 bases between. The CDR3 runs 13 residues. Written as DNA, the CDR3 is TGTGCCAGCAGCGGGGGCGCCGGCCTCGAGCAGTACTTC. The encoded protein is CASSGGAGLEQYF.

J is TRBJ1-3 and V is TRBV20-1; D is ambiguous. CDR1 DFQATT and CDR2 SNEGSKA come from the germline V gene (reference sequence). CDR3 size: 16 residues. The ends were cut back, 3 bases at V and 0 bases at J, with 15 bases in the middle. The CDR3 coding sequence is TGCAGTGCTAGTAAAGGCCAGCCGACCTCTGGAAACACCATATATTTT. Its translation is CSASKGQPTSGNTIYF.

This clonotype was counted only a few times. The chain carries TRBV20-1 and TRBJ1-2; 8 bases fit TRBD1. Trimming took 6 bases from V and 3 from J; bases not matched to a gene: 9. Germline assignment: CDR1 DFQATT and CDR2 SNEGSKA (reference sequence). The CDR3 sequence is 14 residues long. The CDR3, as DNA: TGCAGTGCATACCTCAGGGGGCGCCACTATGGCTACACCTTC. This encodes CSAYLRGRHYGYTF.